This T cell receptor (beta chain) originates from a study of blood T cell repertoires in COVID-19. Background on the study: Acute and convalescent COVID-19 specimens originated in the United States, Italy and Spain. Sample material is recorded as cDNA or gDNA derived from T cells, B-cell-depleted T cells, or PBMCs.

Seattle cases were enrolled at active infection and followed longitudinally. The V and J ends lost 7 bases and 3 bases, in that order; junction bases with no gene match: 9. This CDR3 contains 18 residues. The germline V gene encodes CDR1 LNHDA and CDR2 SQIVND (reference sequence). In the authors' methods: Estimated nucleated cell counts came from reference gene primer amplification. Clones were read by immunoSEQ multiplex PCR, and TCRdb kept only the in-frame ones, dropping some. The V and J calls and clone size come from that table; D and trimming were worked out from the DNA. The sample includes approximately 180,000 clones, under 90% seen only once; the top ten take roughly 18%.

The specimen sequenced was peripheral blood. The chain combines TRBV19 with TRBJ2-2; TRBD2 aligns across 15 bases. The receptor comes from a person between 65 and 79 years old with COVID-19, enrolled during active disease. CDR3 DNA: TGTGCCAGTACCTGGGGACTAGCGGGAGGAAAAGACACCGGGGAGCTGTTTTTT. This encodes CASTWGLAGGKDTGELFF.